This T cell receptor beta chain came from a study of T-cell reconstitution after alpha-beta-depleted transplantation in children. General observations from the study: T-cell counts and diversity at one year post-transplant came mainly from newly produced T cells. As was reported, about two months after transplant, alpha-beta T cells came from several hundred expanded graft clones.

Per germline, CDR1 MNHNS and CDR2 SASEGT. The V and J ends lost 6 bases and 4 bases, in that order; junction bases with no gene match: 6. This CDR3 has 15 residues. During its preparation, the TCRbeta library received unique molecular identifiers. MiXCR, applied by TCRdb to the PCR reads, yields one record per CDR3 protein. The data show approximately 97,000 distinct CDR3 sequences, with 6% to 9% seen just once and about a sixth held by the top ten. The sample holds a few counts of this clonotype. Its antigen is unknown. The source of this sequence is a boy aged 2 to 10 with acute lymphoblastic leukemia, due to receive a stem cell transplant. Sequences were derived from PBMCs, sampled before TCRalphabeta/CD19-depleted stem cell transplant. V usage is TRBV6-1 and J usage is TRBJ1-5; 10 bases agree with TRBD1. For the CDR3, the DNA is TGTGCCAGCAGGTCGGGACAGGGGTTGAATCAGCCCCAGCATTTT. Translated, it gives CASRSGQGLNQPQHF.